This TCR beta chain originates from a study of blood T cell repertoires in COVID-19. Source study methods: Researchers report that nucleated cell counts were estimated from reference gene primer amplification. This table comes from immunoSEQ multiplex PCR, and its TCRdb copy is limited to in-frame clones, with some not included. The V and J calls and clone size were taken over from that table, and D and trimming were inferred from the DNA. Among fewer than 90,000 clones listed, about nine tenths were seen once. V gave up 0 bases and J gave up 9 bases, with 21 bases separating them. The CDR3 covers 17 residues. Germline V gene lookup returns CDR1 KGHSH and CDR2 LQKENI.

This chain connects TRBV18 to TRBJ2-1, with a possible D match to TRBD2 (5 bases). This TCR was recovered from a man aged 30-40 years with acute or convalescent COVID-19. Sequenced material: peripheral blood. The CDR3 bases are TGTGCCAGCTCACCACCCCGGGGTTTGATCTCGAGTGGTGAGCAGTTCTTC. Its translation: CASSPPRGLISSGEQFF.